The 27 T cell receptor beta chains listed next were all sequenced from one sample in a study of regulatory T cells in long-lasting Graves disease. Construction of TCR beta libraries relied on iRepertoire HTBI primers and on Arm-PCR targeting CDR3 regions. MiXCR, applied by TCRdb to the multiplex PCR reads, yields one record per CDR3 protein. The data show approximately 400,000 distinct CDR3 sequences, 12% seen once. As for time point: newly diagnosed GD, antithyroid drugs for less than 3 months. With RNA extracted from PBMCs as input, the TCR library was made. The data also belong to a second study, concerning T cells in Graves' hyperthyroidism and ophthalmopathy.

The material sequenced was peripheral blood mononuclear cells (PBMCs), taken at new diagnosis, from a patient treated with antithyroid drugs. All receptors derive from a woman aged 18-30 years with Graves disease.

In its sample, this clonotype was seen many times. This chain joins TRBV9 and TRBJ1-1; D gene uncertain. Per the germline V gene, CDR1 is SGDLS and CDR2 is YYNGEE. The CDR3 loop spans 15 amino acids. V gave up 4 bases and J gave up 3 bases, with 16 bases separating them. CDR3 bases: TGTGCCAGCAGCCCAAGTCAGTGGGAGGACACTGAAGCTTTCTTT. Its translation is CASSPSQWEDTEAFF.

This clonotype was seen at least ten times. CDR3 sequence (DNA): TGTGCCAGCAGTGGCAGCAGACTAGCGGGAGAAGTGGAAAGGTACAATGAGCAGTTCTTC. It yields the protein CASSGSRLAGEVERYNEQFF. The chain couples TRBV2 to TRBJ2-1, with 12 nucleotides matching TRBD2. Germline V lookup: CDR1 SNHLY, CDR2 FYNNEI. Trimming took 4 bases from V and 4 from J; bases not matched to a gene: 17. The CDR3 is 20 residues long. Filled out from reference TRBV2 and TRBJ2-1, the complete variable domain reads EPEVTQTPSHQVTQMGQEVILRCVPISNHLYFYWYRQILGQKVEFLVSFYNNEISEKSEIFDDQFSVERPDGSNFTLKIRSTKLEDSAMYFCASSGSRLAGEVERYNEQFFGPGTRLTVL.

A few counts support this clonotype. V usage is TRBV3-1 and J usage is TRBJ1-1; D is undetermined. CDR3 length: 15 residues. Trimming left V 3 bases short and J 3 bases short, with 14 bases between. From germline, CDR1 is LGHDT and CDR2 YNNKEL (reference sequence). CDR3 residues: CASSHSGPADTEAFF. The CDR3, as DNA: TGTGCCAGCAGCCACAGCGGGCCAGCAGACACTGAAGCTTTCTTT.

This clonotype was detected many times. The rearrangement uses TRBV29-1 and TRBJ1-3, with unresolved D. The germline CDR1 and CDR2 sequences are SQVTM and ANQGSEA. The CDR3 spans 13 residues. Trimming left V 5 bases short and J 4 bases short, with 12 bases between. The CDR3 here is CSVSQSEGNTIYF. The CDR3 DNA reads as TGCAGCGTTTCACAGTCGGAAGGAAACACCATATATTTT.

In regard to this clonotype: At one of its ends the junction is not consistent with the germline gene, which may arise from a read error. This rearrangement joins TRBV5-1 to TRBJ1-1, with a possible D match to TRBD1 (5 bases). This CDR3 comprises 16 residues. Germline V gene sequence: CDR1 SGHRS, CDR2 YFSETQ. This chain's CDR3 is CASSLVGQPPNTEASF. The CDR3 bases are TGCGCCAGCAGCTTGGTAGGACAACCACCGAACACTGAAGCTTCCTTT.

This clonotype has just a few counts. The chain combines TRBV19 with TRBJ2-4; D perhaps matches TRBD2 (6 bases). The CDR3 is 13 residues long. Germline lookup yields CDR1 LNHDA and CDR2 SQIVND (reference sequence). Trimming removed 3 bases from V and 7 bases from J, with 10 bases in between. This CDR3 reads CASSMGGRNIQYF. The CDR3 DNA sequence: TGTGCCAGTAGTATGGGGGGACGGAACATTCAGTACTTC. Full variable domain (missing parts from reference TRBV19 and TRBJ2-4): DGGITQSPKYLFRKEGQNVTLSCEQNLNHDAMYWYRQDPGQGLRLIYYSQIVNDFQKGDIAEGYSVSREKKESFPLTVTSAQKNPTAFYLCASSMGGRNIQYFGAGTRLSVL.

This clonotype was observed a single time. A much bigger clone sits one base away, suggesting this may be a read error. This chain links TRBV7-2 with TRBJ2-4; the D gene is possibly TRBD1 (6 bases). CDR3 size: 12 residues. Per the germline V gene, CDR1 is SGHTA and CDR2 is FQGNSA. The DNA of the CDR3 is TGTGCCAGCAGCTTAATGGACAGAATTCAGTGCTTC. Amino acids: CASSLMDRIQCF.

There are many counts of this clonotype. The rearrangement joins TRBV11-2 to TRBJ1-4; D is undetermined. Germline CDR1 SGHAT, CDR2 FQNNGV. V was clipped by 6 bases and J by 8 bases, with 13 bases between them. This CDR3 contains 13 residues. DNA for the CDR3: TGTGCCAGCAGTTCATGGACTTGGGAAAAACTGTTTTTT. Amino acid sequence: CASSSWTWEKLFF. The full variable domain, its missing parts supplied by reference TRBV11-2 and TRBJ1-4, is EAGVAQSPRYKIIEKRQSVAFWCNPISGHATLYWYQQILGQGPKLLIQFQNNGVVDDSQLPKDRFSAERLKGVDSTLKIQPAKLEDSAVYLCASSSWTWEKLFFGSGTQLSVL.

This clonotype appeared a single time. The rearrangement links TRBV6-1 to TRBJ2-7; 7 positions agree with TRBD1. V trimming: 5 bases; J trimming: 1 base; junction bases outside the gene matches: 5. The V gene's germline CDR1 is MNHNS and CDR2 SASEGT. CDR3 length equals 14 residues. CDR3 nucleotides: TGTGCCAGCAGTCGTCCGGGACAGTCCTACGAGCAGTACGTC. Its protein is CASSRPGQSYEQYV.

This clonotype was found a few times. This chain joins TRBV19 and TRBJ2-2, with a weak D call TRBD1 (5 bases). CDR1 and CDR2 from the germline V gene are LNHDA and SQIVND (reference sequence). V lost 6 bases to trimming and J lost 0 bases, with 11 bases between them. This CDR3 has 15 residues. The chain's CDR3 is CASRTDSSNTGELFF. In DNA form, the CDR3 reads TGTGCCAGTAGAACTGACAGTTCGAACACCGGGGAGCTGTTTTTT.

This clonotype was seen a few times. This sequence joins TRBV19 and TRBJ2-1; D possibly corresponds to TRBD2 (6 bases). The CDR3 has 14 amino acids. Trimming removed 3 bases from V and 3 bases from J, with 9 bases in between. Germline CDR1 is LNHDA and CDR2 is SQIVND (reference sequence). In nucleotides, the CDR3 is TGTGCCAGTAGTATCGGGACTCACTACAATGAGCAGTTCTTC. Residues: CASSIGTHYNEQFF. Using reference TRBV19 and TRBJ2-1 for the parts outside the CDR3, the full variable domain is DGGITQSPKYLFRKEGQNVTLSCEQNLNHDAMYWYRQDPGQGLRLIYYSQIVNDFQKGDIAEGYSVSREKKESFPLTVTSAQKNPTAFYLCASSIGTHYNEQFFGPGTRLTVL.

This clonotype was observed at least ten times. The chain is built from TRBV11-2 and TRBJ1-5; no firm D call. Trimming cost V 1 base and J 5 bases, with 9 bases left between them. The CDR3 is 14 amino acids. CDR1 is SGHAT and CDR2 is FQNNGV in the germline V gene. The CDR3 loop reads CASSLGSGDQPQHF. The CDR3 DNA sequence: TGTGCCAGCAGCTTAGGGAGTGGCGATCAGCCCCAGCATTTT.

This clonotype was seen only a few times. The chain couples TRBV4-2 to TRBJ2-1, with TRBD2 matching over 11 bases. CDR3 length equals 18 residues. Germline V gene sequence: CDR1 LGHNA, CDR2 YNFKEQ. Trimming took 0 bases from V and 5 from J; bases not matched to a gene: 9. CDR3 residues: CASSQEAPISGGDNEQFF. As DNA, the CDR3 is TGTGCCAGCAGCCAAGAGGCCCCCATTAGCGGGGGGGACAATGAGCAGTTCTTC.

This clonotype was picked up many times. This chain links TRBV29-1 with TRBJ1-1, with TRBD1 matching over 9 bases. This CDR3 contains 13 residues. CDR1 and CDR2 (germline): SQVTM, ANQGSEA. V trimming: 5 bases; J trimming: 1 base; junction bases outside the gene matches: 2. The CDR3 DNA reads as TGCAGCGTTCTACAGGGGGCGAACACTGAAGCTTTCTTT. Translation: CSVLQGANTEAFF.

In regard to this clonotype: This sequence may be a read error, since a much larger clone differs from it by one base. The V and J genes are TRBV30 and TRBJ1-5; TRBD1 is a possible D gene (5 bases). The germline CDR1 and CDR2 sequences are GTSNPN and SVGIG (reference sequence). There are 16 residues in the CDR3. The DNA for the CDR3 is TGTGCCCGGAGTGAGGCAGGGAGGGCAAGCAATCAGCCCCAGCATTTT. Its protein product is CARSEAGRASNQPQHF. Based on the CDR3 plus reference TRBV30 and TRBJ1-5, the full variable domain is SQTIHQWPATLVQPVGSPLSLECTVEGTSNPNLYWYRQAAGRGLQLLFYSVGIGQISSEVPQNLSASRPQDRQFILSSKKLLLSDSGFYLCARSEAGRASNQPQHFGDGTRLSIL.

This clonotype was counted ten times or more. The genes are TRBV6-2 or TRBV6-3 and TRBJ1-1; D ambiguous. This CDR3 contains 12 residues. Germline V gene sequence: CDR1 MNHEY, CDR2 SVGEGT. Trimming left V 2 bases short and J 5 bases short, with 6 bases between. CDR3 region: CASSYQETEAFF. CDR3 DNA: TGTGCCAGCAGTTACCAGGAGACTGAAGCTTTCTTT.

This clonotype was seen many times. The gene calls are TRBV27 and TRBJ1-5; TRBD1 agrees at 7 bases. This CDR3 is 15 amino acids long. The V segment lost 6 bases and the J segment 0 bases; nucleotides outside the gene matches: 5. CDR1 MNHEY and CDR2 SMNVEV come from the germline V gene (reference sequence). Here the CDR3 reads CASRGGTVSNQPQHF. The CDR3 DNA reads TGTGCCAGCAGGGGCGGGACAGTTAGCAATCAGCCCCAGCATTTT.

Many counts were recorded for this clonotype. The chain is built from TRBV5-6 and TRBJ1-5, with D unresolved. The CDR3 has 15 residues. Germline CDR1 SGHDT, CDR2 YYEEEE. Trimming cost V 4 bases and J 1 base, with 12 bases left between them. The CDR3 region is CASSEGFGSNQPQHF. CDR3 sequence (DNA): TGTGCCAGCAGCGAAGGGTTCGGAAGCAATCAGCCCCAGCATTTT. The whole variable domain, filled in from reference TRBV5-6 and TRBJ1-5, reads DAGVTQSPTHLIKTRGQQVTLRCSPKSGHDTVSWYQQALGQGPQFIFQYYEEEERQRGNFPDRFSGHQFPNYSSELNVNALLLGDSALYLCASSEGFGSNQPQHFGDGTRLSIL.

In this sample, this clonotype turned up once. This chain connects TRBV20-1 to TRBJ1-1; unclear D gene. Germline V gives CDR1 DFQATT, CDR2 SNEGSKA (reference sequence). The CDR3 spans 13 residues. Trimming took 5 bases from V and 4 from J, leaving 14 bases between them. CDR3 in DNA: TGCAGTGCTGCATCGGGGAGCGGCACTGAAGCTTTCTTT. Its translation is CSAASGSGTEAFF.

This clonotype was seen ten or more times. The J gene is TRBJ2-5, the V gene TRBV5-5; tentatively, D is TRBD1 or TRBD2 (5 bases each). Trimming removed 0 bases at V and 3 bases at J, with 9 bases between. The CDR3 totals 14 residues. Germline V gene data show CDR1 as SGHKS and CDR2 as YYEKEE (reference sequence). CDR3 coding DNA: TGTGCCAGCAGCTTGGGGGACCGTAAAGAGACCCAGTACTTC. Protein product: CASSLGDRKETQYF.

This clonotype was seen many times. The chain has TRBV12-3 or TRBV12-4 and TRBJ2-1; D call uncertain. This CDR3 has 18 residues. The V end was cut by 6 bases, the J end by 5 bases, with 26 bases between. In DNA, the CDR3 is TGTGCCAGCAGCTTACCTGGACCGCGAGTTGAGTTCCACAATGAGCAGTTCTTC. Residues: CASSLPGPRVEFHNEQFF.

There are many counts of this clonotype. The V and J genes are TRBV5-1 and TRBJ2-3; D uncertain. Trimming removed 0 bases at V and 0 bases at J, with 5 bases between. The length of the CDR3 is 14 residues. Germline V gene data show CDR1 as SGHRS and CDR2 as YFSETQ. This CDR3 reads CASSLEVSTDTQYF. CDR3 DNA sequence: TGCGCCAGCAGCTTGGAAGTTAGCACAGATACGCAGTATTTT.

Ten or more counts support this clonotype. The chain combines TRBV7-6 with TRBJ2-1; D is perhaps TRBD2 (6 bases). Deletions cut 6 bases from V and 5 bases from J, with 23 bases between. Germline CDR1 reads SGHVS; CDR2 reads FNYEAQ. This CDR3 is built from 17 residues. The CDR3 spells CASSFLSGDLLNNEQFF. The CDR3 region has the DNA TGTGCCAGCAGTTTCCTCTCCGGGGACTTACTAAACAATGAGCAGTTCTTC.

This clonotype was observed at least ten times. The chain combines TRBV7-2 with TRBJ2-3; D is unresolved. This CDR3 spans 13 amino acids. CDR1 SGHTA and CDR2 FQGNSA come from the germline V gene. V was clipped by 2 bases and J by 5 bases, with 8 bases between them. CDR3 in amino acids: CASSLLQRDTQYF. The CDR3 DNA sequence: TGTGCCAGCAGCTTACTTCAGAGAGATACGCAGTATTTT.

The chain joins TRBV18 to TRBJ2-3; 14 bases fit TRBD2. Per germline, CDR1 KGHSH and CDR2 LQKENI. The CDR3 covers 18 residues. The trim removed 6 bases at V and 3 bases at J, leaving 11 bases unmatched. The CDR3 protein is CASSTRLAGGLGTDTQYF. The CDR3, as DNA: TGTGCCAGCTCCACCCGACTAGCGGGAGGGCTGGGGACAGATACGCAGTATTTT.

There are many counts of this clonotype. The chain carries TRBV6-1 and TRBJ1-2; perhaps TRBD1 as D (5 bases). Trimming shortened V by 5 bases and J by 4 bases, and 14 bases separated the two germline ends. CDR3 length: 14 residues. From germline, CDR1 is MNHNS and CDR2 SASEGT. CDR3: CASSTPGTAYGYTF. CDR3 DNA sequence: TGTGCCAGCAGTACTCCCGGGACGGCCTATGGCTACACCTTC.

In this sample, this clonotype turned up many times. The rearrangement uses TRBV10-3 and TRBJ1-3, with a possible D match to TRBD1 (6 bases). CDR1 ENHRY and CDR2 SYGVKD come from the germline V gene. The CDR3 length is 16 residues. Trimming stripped 5 bases from V and 4 bases from J, with 18 bases between. CDR3 region: CAISMGGRISGNTIYF. The CDR3 coding sequence is TGTGCCATCAGTATGGGGGGCCGAATCTCCGGAAACACCATATATTTT.